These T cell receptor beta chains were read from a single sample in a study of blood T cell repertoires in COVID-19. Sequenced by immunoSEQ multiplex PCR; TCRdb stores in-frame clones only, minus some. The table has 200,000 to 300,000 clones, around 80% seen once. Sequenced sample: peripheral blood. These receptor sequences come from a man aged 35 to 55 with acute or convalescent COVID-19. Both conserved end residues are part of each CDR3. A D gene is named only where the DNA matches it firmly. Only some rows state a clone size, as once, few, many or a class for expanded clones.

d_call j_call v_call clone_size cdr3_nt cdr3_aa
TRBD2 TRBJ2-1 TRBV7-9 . TGTGCCAGCAGCTTAGGATGGGCGGGAGGCTTAGTCCCCAATGAGCAGTTCTTC CASSLGWAGGLVPNEQFF
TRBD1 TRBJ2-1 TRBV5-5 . TGTGCCAGCAGCTTGTTAGGACAGGTCTTTGATGAGCAGTTCTTC CASSLLGQVFDEQFF
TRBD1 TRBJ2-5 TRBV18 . TGTGCCAGCTCACCCCGACAGGGAAGAGAGACCCAGTACTTC CASSPRQGRETQYF
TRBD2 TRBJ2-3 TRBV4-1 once TGCGCCAGCAGCCAAGTAGCGGGAGGGGACACAGATACGCAGTATTTT CASSQVAGGDTDTQYF
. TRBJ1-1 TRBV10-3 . TGTGCCATCAGTGAGTCGTTCGGGGTGTCGAACACTGAAGCTTTCTTT CAISESFGVSNTEAFF
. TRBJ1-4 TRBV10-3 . TGTGCCATCAGTGAGTCCAAGGGGTTCGCAACTAATGAAAAACTGTTTTTT CAISESKGFATNEKLFF
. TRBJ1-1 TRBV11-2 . TGTGCCAGCAGCTTGGGACACGCTAACACTGAAGCTTTCTTT CASSLGHANTEAFF
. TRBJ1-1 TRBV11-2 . TGTGCCAGCAGCCCACAGACGAACACTGAAGCTTTCTTT CASSPQTNTEAFF
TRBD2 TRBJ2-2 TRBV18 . TGTGCCAGCTCACAGGGAGCGGGGCTCGACACCGGGGAGCTGTTTTTT CASSQGAGLDTGELFF
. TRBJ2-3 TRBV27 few TGTGCCAGCAAGACGGGTGGTCTCGGCACAGATACGCAGTATTTT CASKTGGLGTDTQYF
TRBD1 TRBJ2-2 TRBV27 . TGTGCCAGCAGTTTATCAACAGGGGGTTGGACCGGGGAGCTGTTTTTT CASSLSTGGWTGELFF
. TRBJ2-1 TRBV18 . TGTGCCAGCTCACCAGCGGGGTTCAACAATGAGCAGTTCTTC CASSPAGFNNEQFF
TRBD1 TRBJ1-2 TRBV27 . TGTGCCAGCAGTTCGGGGCAGGGGGCAAGGTATGGCTACACCTTC CASSSGQGARYGYTF
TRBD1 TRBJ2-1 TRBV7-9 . TGTGCCAGCAGCGCCCGGACAGGAAACAATGAGCAGTTCTTC CASSARTGNNEQFF
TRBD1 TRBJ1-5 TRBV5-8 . TGTGCCAGCAGCTTGGAAGTAGGGGGCTATAGCAATCAGCCCCAGCATTTT CASSLEVGGYSNQPQHF
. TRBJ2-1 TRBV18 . TGTGCCAGCTCACCAGCGAACGAGCAGTTCTTC CASSPANEQFF
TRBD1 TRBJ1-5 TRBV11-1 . TGTGCCAGCAGCAGGGACAGGGGAGGCAATCAGCCCCAGCATTTT CASSRDRGGNQPQHF
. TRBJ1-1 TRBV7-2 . TGTGCCAGCAGCTTAGTTCAGGGGCCGGAGACTGAAGCTTTCTTT CASSLVQGPETEAFF
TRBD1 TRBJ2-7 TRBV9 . TGTGCCAGCAGCCCTAGGACAGGCAACTCCTACGAGCAGTACTTC CASSPRTGNSYEQYF
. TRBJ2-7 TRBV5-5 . TGTGCCAGCACCACCCCTAGCACCTACTCCTACGAGCAGTACTTC CASTTPSTYSYEQYF
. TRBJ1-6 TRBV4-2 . TGTGCCAGCAGCCAAGATCAGTCCTATAATTCACCCCTCCACTTT CASSQDQSYNSPLHF
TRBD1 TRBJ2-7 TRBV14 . TGTGCCAGCAGCCAAGACTATCCTCCCAGGGGGTCGCGGGCCCCCTCCTACGAGCAGTACTTC CASSQDYPPRGSRAPSYEQYF
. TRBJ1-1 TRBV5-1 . TGCGCCAGCAGTTTGACCGGGAATCTGAACACTGAAGCTTTCTTT CASSLTGNLNTEAFF
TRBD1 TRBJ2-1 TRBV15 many TGTGCCACCAGCAGAGTCAGACAGGGATTGGACAATGAGCAGTTCTTC CATSRVRQGLDNEQFF
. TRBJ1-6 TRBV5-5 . TGTGCCAGCAGCTTTGGGCTTAGCTCCTATAATTCACCCCTCCACTTT CASSFGLSSYNSPLHF
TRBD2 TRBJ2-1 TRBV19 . TGTGCCAGTAATAAGGGCGGGGGGAGTAATGAGCAGTTCTTC CASNKGGGSNEQFF
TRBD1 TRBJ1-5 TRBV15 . TGTGCCACCAGCAGAGGGGGGACAGCACTCAATCAGCCCCAGCATTTT CATSRGGTALNQPQHF
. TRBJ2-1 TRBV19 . TGTGCCAGTAGTGCACTAGCAGGCCACAATGAGCAGTTCTTC CASSALAGHNEQFF
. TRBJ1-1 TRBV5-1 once TGCGCCAGCAGCTTGGCAACACGTACGAACACTGAAGCTTTCTTT CASSLATRTNTEAFF